This entry concerns a single T cell receptor (beta chain). Its antigen is unknown. No much larger clone is present one base from it, and per-base qualities are unavailable. TCRbeta CDR3 regions were amplified from genomic DNA by means of the immunoSEQ Assay, a bias-controlled multiplex PCR. As for how the authors treated the data: Within the assay, amplification of reference gene primers was used to estimate how many nucleated cells each sample contained. Sequence reads were collapsed and filtered to measure the absolute abundance of every unique TCRbeta CDR3 rearrangement. For each sample, productive Simpson clonality was calculated by taking the square root of Simpson's diversity index across productive rearrangements. Sourced from immuneACCESS, this table was stored by TCRdb with only in-frame sequences that have V and J called. A share of the clones is absent; for the studies checked, an unresolved V gene accounts for under half, and the remainder has no known explanation. V and J calls and clone size come straight from that table; D and trimming were deduced from the DNA. The sample table holds approximately 200,000 clones, of which almost 80% were seen once. The ten largest account for 15% to 20% of the sample.

The sample is drawn from a study of blood T cell repertoires in COVID-19 (TCRdb year 2020). For the study in its entirety: Collaborator samples came from the United States, Italy and Spain and covered acute and convalescent phases of COVID-19. The prospective study material was composed of cDNA or gDNA derived from T cells, B-cell-depleted T cells, or PBMCs. The dataset comprised deeply sampled blood TCRbeta repertoires from subjects exposed to, actively infected with, or recovered from COVID-19. The repertoires were released in a freely available public database intended as a resource for research on the immune response to SARS-CoV-2. The samples were drawn from two sources: the first 160 participants of the ongoing ImmuneRACE study, and 950 to 1,500 subjects contributed by 6 global collaborators. A de-identified subject ID, COVID-19 status, age in years and sex were almost always included in the sample metadata. HLA class I and class II types, where available, came from metadata supplied by the sample provider rather than from assay-based typing.

Each collaborating institution followed its own protocols to collect whole blood in K2EDTA tubes. For TCRbeta analysis, collaborator samples were shipped as frozen whole blood, as isolated PBMCs, or as DNA extracted from either sample type. General conclusions and limits of the study: The amount of clinical and demographic metadata varied by source and participant and was provided uncurated.

Looking up the germline V gene yields CDR1 SGHVS and CDR2 FQNEAQ. From V the trimming removes 5 bases and from J it removes 0 bases, while the gene matches leave 18 bases of the junction unaccounted for. The CDR3 starts with the cysteine, ends with the phenylalanine, and has 19 residues. The sequence is cut down to CDR3 DNA, 57 bases in frame from base 1. The sequence joins TRBV7-8 to TRBJ1-2; 7 bases in between match TRBD1. The sequencing sample was made of peripheral blood. The receptor's source is a man between 60 and 75 years old with active or convalescent COVID-19. The DNA sequence is given as TGTGCCAGCAGCCCCACACAAAACACAGGGGATTTAGCTAACTATGGCTACACCTTC. It codes for CASSPTQNTGDLANYGYTF.